These 8 T cell receptor beta chains were all obtained from the same sample, sequenced in a study of identical twins. TCRdb re-derived calls from the 5' RACE reads in MiXCR, one entry per CDR3 protein. Of a few hundred thousand distinct CDR3 sequences listed, approximately 14% are singletons. The data also belong to a second study, concerning yellow fever vaccine responses in identical twins.

Material for sequencing was CD4+ T cells sorted from blood. These receptors came from a woman aged 18-29 years in good health.

V usage is TRBV27 and J usage is TRBJ2-6; no clear D. Deletions cut 0 bases from V and 3 bases from J, with 3 bases between. This CDR3 region has 14 residues. Germline V gene data show CDR1 as MNHEY and CDR2 as SMNVEV (reference sequence). The chain's CDR3 is CASSLSVGANVLTF. The CDR3, as DNA: TGTGCCAGCAGTTTATCGGTTGGGGCCAACGTCCTGACTTTC.

This clonotype was detected once. The gene calls are TRBV28 and TRBJ1-5; D is uncertain. CDR3 length equals 14 residues. Germline V CDR1 and CDR2: MDHEN, SYDVKM. V was clipped by 3 bases and J by 5 bases, with 11 bases between them. This CDR3 is CASSFGVGDQPQHF. In DNA, the CDR3 is TGTGCCAGCAGTTTCGGGGTCGGTGATCAGCCCCAGCATTTT.

This clonotype was seen only a few times. This sequence joins TRBV7-9 and TRBJ2-7, with D maybe TRBD1 (5 bases). CDR1 SEHNR and CDR2 FQNEAQ come from the germline V gene (reference sequence). The ends were cut back, 5 bases at V and 6 bases at J, with 14 bases in the middle. This CDR3 spans 13 amino acids. The CDR3 DNA sequence: TGTGCCAGCAGCATCGGACAAAGTGGCGAGCAGTACTTC. This encodes CASSIGQSGEQYF.

CDR3 DNA: TGTGCCAGCAGTGCTCGGACAGGTTCCAACGAGCAGTACGTC. Translated: CASSARTGSNEQYV. The chain uses TRBV2 and TRBJ2-7; 7 nucleotides align to TRBD1. V lost 4 bases and J lost 5; bases outside the gene matches: 8. The germline CDR1 and CDR2 sequences are SNHLY and FYNNEI. The length of the CDR3 is 14 residues.

This clonotype was seen repeatedly, ten times or more. J is TRBJ1-4 and V is TRBV27, with D hard to call. The length of the CDR3 is 14 residues. Germline CDR1 MNHEY, CDR2 SMNVEV (reference sequence). Deletions cut 5 bases from V and 2 bases from J, with 9 bases between. The chain's CDR3 is CASSEGPTNEKLFF. The CDR3 region has the DNA TGTGCCAGCAGTGAGGGTCCGACTAATGAAAAACTGTTTTTT.

This clonotype appeared a few times. The V gene is TRBV15, the J gene TRBJ2-2; perhaps TRBD2 as D (5 bases). Germline loops: CDR1 LNHNV, CDR2 YYDKDF (reference sequence). Trimming shortened V by 0 bases and J by 1 base, and 12 bases separated the two germline ends. This CDR3 has 17 amino acids. CDR3 nucleotides: TGTGCCACCAGCAGAGACGGCGGGCTACTGAACACCGGGGAGCTGTTTTTT. This gives the protein CATSRDGGLLNTGELFF. The whole variable domain, remainder taken from reference TRBV15 and TRBJ2-2, is DAMVIQNPRYQVTQFGKPVTLSCSQTLNHNVMYWYQQKSSQAPKLLFHYYDKDFNNEADTPDNFQSRRPNTSFCFLDIRSPGLGDTAMYLCATSRDGGLLNTGELFFGEGSRLTVL.

The table lists this clonotype with a few counts. The chain combines TRBV24-1 with TRBJ2-3; D is possibly TRBD1 (6 bases). Germline CDR1 KGHDR, CDR2 SFDVKD. V lost 7 bases, J lost 3 bases, and 10 bases lay in between. The CDR3 spans 13 residues. In DNA, the CDR3 is TGTGCCACCAGGGGGACAAGGACAGATACGCAGTATTTT. It yields the protein CATRGTRTDTQYF.

This clonotype was counted a few times. The chain combines TRBV29-1 with TRBJ1-2; D perhaps matches TRBD1 (5 bases). This CDR3 contains 12 residues. V was cut by 3 bases and J by 7 bases, with 12 bases left in between. The germline V gene encodes CDR1 SQVTM and CDR2 ANQGSEA. The CDR3 DNA follows: TGCAGCGTTGATGGGGGTCTAGGTGGCTACACCTTC. This translates into CSVDGGLGGYTF.